Listed below are T cell receptor beta chains from one sample, sequenced in a study of metastatic and nonmetastatic thyroid tumors. From the PCR reads, TCRdb re-called clones with MiXCR. The sample lists fewer than 40,000 clones, approximately 17% occurring once. Material for sequencing was tumor tissue. Receptors originate from a female donor with papillary thyroid cancer or a benign thyroid nodule (not recorded which). Some clones in this sample may be carry-over from other donors' samples. The CDR3 runs from the conserved cysteine through the conserved F or W. A D gene is named only where the DNA matches it firmly. Not every row has a clone size; where given, it reads once, few, many or a size class.

>TRBD2|TRBJ2-1|.|TRBV7-9
TGTGCCAGCAGTCCCAGGGGTCTAGCGGGCCAGCAGTTCTTC
CASSPRGLAGQQFF
>.|TRBJ1-2|.|TRBV5-1
TGCGCCAGCAGCTTGGATGAGGGGTTCTATGGCTACACCTTC
CASSLDEGFYGYTF
>TRBD1|TRBJ1-1|many|TRBV18
TGTGCCAGCTCAAAAGGACAGGGGGCCCTGAACACTGAAGCTTTCTTT
CASSKGQGALNTEAFF
>TRBD1|TRBJ2-3|many|TRBV2
TGTGCCACCTTGGACAGGGTTTATTCGGATACGCAGTATTTT
CATLDRVYSDTQYF
>.|TRBJ2-7|.|TRBV12-3/TRBV12-4
TGTGCCAGCAGCCTATTTGGAAGGTACAGGGATCCCTACGAGCAGTACTTC
CASSLFGRYRDPYEQYF
>TRBD1|TRBJ1-1|many|TRBV9
TGTGCCAGCAGCGTAGGAGGGGGCGTCTACATGAACACTGAAGCTTTCTTT
CASSVGGGVYMNTEAFF
>TRBD2|TRBJ2-5|few|TRBV4-2
TGTGCCAGCAGCCAAGGTGGGACTAGCTCGCAGACCCAGTACTTC
CASSQGGTSSQTQYF
>TRBD2|TRBJ2-2|few|TRBV19
TGTGCCAGTAGTATCACCCTCAGCGGGGGGTATAGAAAAACCGGGGAGCTGTTTTTT
CASSITLSGGYRKTGELFF
>TRBD2|TRBJ2-1|few|TRBV24-1
TGTGCCACCAAGGCTAGCGGGTTAGATGAGCAGTTCTTC
CATKASGLDEQFF
>TRBD1|TRBJ2-5|many|TRBV7-9
TGTGCCAGCAGCTCTATTGACAGGGGGCAAGTTGAGACCCAGTACTTC
CASSSIDRGQVETQYF
>.|TRBJ1-2|.|TRBV7-9
TGTGCCAGCAGCTTAGCCTGTATGGGGGTCTACACCTTC
CASSLACMGVYTF
>TRBD2|TRBJ2-3|many|TRBV6-1
TGTGCCAGCAGTGAGCGGGGGGGCACAGATACGCAGTATTTT
CASSERGGTDTQYF
>.|TRBJ2-1|many|TRBV28
TGTGCCAGCAGTTTATACATCGATGAGCAGTTCTTC
CASSLYIDEQFF
>TRBD1|TRBJ2-3|once|TRBV20-1
TGCAGTGCTATAGCAGGGGGTTGGAGCACAGATACGCAGTATTTT
CSAIAGGWSTDTQYF
>.|TRBJ2-1|many|TRBV19
TGTGCCAGTAGTAGTCGTCGGGTTGGATCCTACAATGAGCAGTTCTTC
CASSSRRVGSYNEQFF
>.|TRBJ2-1|many|TRBV7-2
TGTGCCAGCAGTTGGACTAAAACTTACAATGAGCAGTTCTTC
CASSWTKTYNEQFF
>TRBD1|TRBJ1-2|.|TRBV6-1
TGTGCCAGCAGAGCGAGACCGGGACAGGGGGCCACTTATGGCTACACCTTC
CASRARPGQGATYGYTF
>TRBD2|TRBJ2-1|many|TRBV5-6
TGTGCCAGCAGCTATGACTTGCGGGAGGGGAATGAGCAGTTCTTC
CASSYDLREGNEQFF
>.|TRBJ1-1|many|TRBV5-6
TGTGCCAGCAGCTTGGTGGCAGGTACTGAAGCTTTCTTT
CASSLVAGTEAFF
>.|TRBJ2-2|many|TRBV25-1
TGTGCCAGTAAAGGGGTTTCCGGGGAGCTGTTTTTT
CASKGVSGELFF
>.|TRBJ1-3|many|TRBV9
TGTGCCAGCAGCCAGGGACCGGGAGGAAACACCATATATTTT
CASSQGPGGNTIYF
>TRBD2|TRBJ2-4|medium-sized|TRBV12-3/TRBV12-4
TGTGCCAGCACTCCCGGACTAGGAAACATTCAGTACTTC
CASTPGLGNIQYF
>.|TRBJ1-6|many|TRBV7-8
TGTGCCAGCAGCTTAGCACCGTTGGGTTCACCCCTCCACTTT
CASSLAPLGSPLHF
>TRBD1|TRBJ2-3|many|TRBV9
TGTGCCAGCAGCGTCCAGGGGGCGAGGACAGATACGCAGTATTTT
CASSVQGARTDTQYF
>.|TRBJ2-2|.|TRBV10-1
TGCGCCAGCACAGGGAGCACCGGGGAGCTGTTTTTT
CASTGSTGELFF
>TRBD1|TRBJ1-1|many|TRBV6-5
TGTGCCAGCAGTTACGGCGCAGGGGGGGGTGGCACTGAAGCTTTCTTT
CASSYGAGGGGTEAFF
>.|TRBJ2-7|.|TRBV20-1
TGCAGTGCTAGGGGAAACGGCCTCAACGAGCAGTACTTC
CSARGNGLNEQYF
>TRBD2|TRBJ2-1|many|TRBV28
TGTGCCAGCAATCCGACTAGCGGGAGGTACAATGAGCAGTTCTTC
CASNPTSGRYNEQFF
>TRBD2|TRBJ2-1|many|TRBV4-1
TGCGCCAGCAGCCACCTCGGACTAGCGGGGGGGCGTACGTACAATGAGCAGTTCTTC
CASSHLGLAGGRTYNEQFF
>.|TRBJ1-1|many|TRBV30
TGTGCCTGGATCAAACAGGGACTTATGAACACTGAAGCTTTCTTT
CAWIKQGLMNTEAFF
>.|TRBJ2-1|.|TRBV4-1
TGCGCCAGCAGCCAAACCGCTGGGGGGCTGGGAAACAATGAGCAGTTCTTC
CASSQTAGGLGNNEQFF